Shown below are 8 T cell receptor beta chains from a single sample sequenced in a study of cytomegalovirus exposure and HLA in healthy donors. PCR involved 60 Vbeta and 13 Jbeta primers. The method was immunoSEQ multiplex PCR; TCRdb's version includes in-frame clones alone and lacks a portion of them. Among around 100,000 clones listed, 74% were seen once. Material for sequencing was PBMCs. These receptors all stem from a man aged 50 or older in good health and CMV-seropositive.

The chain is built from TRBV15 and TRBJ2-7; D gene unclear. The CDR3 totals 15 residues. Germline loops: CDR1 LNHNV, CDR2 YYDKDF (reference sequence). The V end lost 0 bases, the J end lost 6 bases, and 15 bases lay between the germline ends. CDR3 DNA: TGTGCCACCAGCAGAGATAATCGGAGCCCCAGCGAGCAGTACTTC. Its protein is CATSRDNRSPSEQYF.

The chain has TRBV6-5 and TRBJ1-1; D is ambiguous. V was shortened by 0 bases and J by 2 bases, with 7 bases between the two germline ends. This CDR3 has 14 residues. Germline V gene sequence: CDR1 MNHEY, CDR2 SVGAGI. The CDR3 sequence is CASSYSVRNTEAFF. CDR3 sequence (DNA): TGTGCCAGCAGTTACTCTGTGAGAAACACTGAAGCTTTCTTT.

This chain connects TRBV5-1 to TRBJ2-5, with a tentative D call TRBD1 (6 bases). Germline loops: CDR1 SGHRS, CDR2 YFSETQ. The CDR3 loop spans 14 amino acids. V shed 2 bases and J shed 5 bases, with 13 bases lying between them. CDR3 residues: CASSFGQNRETQYF. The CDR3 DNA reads TGCGCCAGCAGCTTCGGACAGAATAGGGAGACCCAGTACTTC.

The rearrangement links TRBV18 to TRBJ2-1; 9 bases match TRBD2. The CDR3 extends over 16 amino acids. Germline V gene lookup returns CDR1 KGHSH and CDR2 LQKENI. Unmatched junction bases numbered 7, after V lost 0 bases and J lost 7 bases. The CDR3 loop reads CASSPPGIAGENEQFF. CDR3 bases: TGTGCCAGCTCACCACCTGGCATAGCGGGAGAAAATGAGCAGTTCTTC. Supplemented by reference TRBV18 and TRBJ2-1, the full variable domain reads NAGVMQNPRHLVRRRGQEARLRCSPMKGHSHVYWYRQLPEEGLKFMVYLQKENIIDESGMPKERFSAEFPKEGPSILRIQQVVRGDSAAYFCASSPPGIAGENEQFFGPGTRLTVL.

In nucleotides, the CDR3 is TGTGCCAGCAGCCCCGGAAGGGGAAGGAATGAAAAACTGTTTTTT. Translated: CASSPGRGRNEKLFF. The chain joins TRBV7-9 to TRBJ1-4; the D gene is possibly TRBD1 (5 bases). The germline gives CDR1 SEHNR, CDR2 FQNEAQ (reference sequence). This CDR3 has 15 residues. The germline V and J ends were trimmed by 5 bases and 5 bases, with 15 bases remaining between them.

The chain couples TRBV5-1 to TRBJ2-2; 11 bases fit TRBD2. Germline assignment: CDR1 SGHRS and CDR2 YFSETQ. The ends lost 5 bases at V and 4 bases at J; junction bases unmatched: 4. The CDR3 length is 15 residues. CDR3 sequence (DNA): TGCGCCAGCAGGCCGACTAGCGGGGTCACCGGGGAGCTGTTTTTT. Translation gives CASRPTSGVTGELFF.

CDR3 sequence reads: CASSGTSDSYEQYF. CDR3 coding DNA: TGTGCCAGTTCCGGGACTAGCGACTCCTACGAGCAGTACTTC. V usage is TRBV19 and J usage is TRBJ2-7, with TRBD2 matching over 10 bases. The germline gives CDR1 LNHDA, CDR2 SQIVND (reference sequence). The CDR3 length is 14 residues. Trimming at V came to 8 bases and at J to 0 bases, leaving 4 bases not matched to a gene. The full variable domain, with the rest looked up from reference TRBV19 and TRBJ2-7, is DGGITQSPKYLFRKEGQNVTLSCEQNLNHDAMYWYRQDPGQGLRLIYYSQIVNDFQKGDIAEGYSVSREKKESFPLTVTSAQKNPTAFYLCASSGTSDSYEQYFGPGTRLTVT.

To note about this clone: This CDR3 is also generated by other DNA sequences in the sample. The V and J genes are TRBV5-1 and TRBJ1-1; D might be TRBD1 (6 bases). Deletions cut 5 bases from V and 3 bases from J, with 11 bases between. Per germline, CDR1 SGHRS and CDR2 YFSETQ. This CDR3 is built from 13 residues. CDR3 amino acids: CASSLQGDTEAFF. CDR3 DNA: TGCGCCAGCAGTTTACAGGGAGACACTGAAGCTTTCTTT.